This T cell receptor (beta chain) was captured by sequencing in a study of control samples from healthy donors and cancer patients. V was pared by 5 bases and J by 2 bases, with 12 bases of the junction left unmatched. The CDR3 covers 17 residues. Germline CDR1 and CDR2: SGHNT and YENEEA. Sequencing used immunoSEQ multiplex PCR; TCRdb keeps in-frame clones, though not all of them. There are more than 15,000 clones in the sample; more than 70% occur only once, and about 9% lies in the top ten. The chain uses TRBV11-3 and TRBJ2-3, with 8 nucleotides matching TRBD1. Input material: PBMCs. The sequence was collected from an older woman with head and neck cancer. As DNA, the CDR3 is TGTGCCAGCAGCCCCGGGACAGGTGGAATTTCCACAGATACGCAGTATTTT. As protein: CASSPGTGGISTDTQYF.